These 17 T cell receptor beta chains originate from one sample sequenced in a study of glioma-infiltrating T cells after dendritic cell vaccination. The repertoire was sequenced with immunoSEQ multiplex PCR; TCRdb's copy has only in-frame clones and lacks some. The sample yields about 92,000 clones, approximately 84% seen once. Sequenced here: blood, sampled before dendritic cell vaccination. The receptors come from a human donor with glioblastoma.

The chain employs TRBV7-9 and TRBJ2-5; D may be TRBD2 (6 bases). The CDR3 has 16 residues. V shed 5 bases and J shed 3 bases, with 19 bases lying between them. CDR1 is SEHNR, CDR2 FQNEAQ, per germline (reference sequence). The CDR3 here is CASSPPGGNYKETQYF. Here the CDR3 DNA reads TGTGCCAGCAGCCCCCCGGGCGGGAACTACAAAGAGACCCAGTACTTC.

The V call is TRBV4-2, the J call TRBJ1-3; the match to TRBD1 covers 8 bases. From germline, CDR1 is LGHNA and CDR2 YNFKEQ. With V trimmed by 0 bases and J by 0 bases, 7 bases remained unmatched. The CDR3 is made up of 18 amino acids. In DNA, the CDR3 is TGTGCCAGCAGCCAAGAAGGGACAGGTAAACTCTCTGGAAACACCATATATTTT. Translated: CASSQEGTGKLSGNTIYF.

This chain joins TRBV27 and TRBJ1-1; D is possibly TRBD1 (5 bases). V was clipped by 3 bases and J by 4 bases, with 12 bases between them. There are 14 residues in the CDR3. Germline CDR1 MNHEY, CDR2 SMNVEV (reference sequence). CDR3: CASSLEGLGTEAFF. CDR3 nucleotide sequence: TGTGCCAGCAGTTTGGAGGGGTTGGGCACTGAAGCTTTCTTT.

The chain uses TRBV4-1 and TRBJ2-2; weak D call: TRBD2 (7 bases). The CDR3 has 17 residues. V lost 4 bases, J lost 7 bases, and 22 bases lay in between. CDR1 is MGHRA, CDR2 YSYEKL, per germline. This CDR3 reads CASSRAGAGEGGGELFF. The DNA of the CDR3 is TGCGCCAGCAGCCGCGCGGGTGCGGGAGAGGGGGGCGGGGAGCTGTTTTTT.

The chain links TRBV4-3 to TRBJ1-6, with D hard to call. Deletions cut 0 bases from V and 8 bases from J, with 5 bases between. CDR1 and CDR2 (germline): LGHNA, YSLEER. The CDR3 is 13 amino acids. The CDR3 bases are TGCGCCAGCAGCCAAGAATCGGATTCACCCCTCCACTTT. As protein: CASSQESDSPLHF.

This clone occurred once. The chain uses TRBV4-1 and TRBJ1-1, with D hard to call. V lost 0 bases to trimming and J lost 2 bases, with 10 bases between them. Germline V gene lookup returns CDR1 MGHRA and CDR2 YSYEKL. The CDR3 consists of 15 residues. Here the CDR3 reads CASSQDPRGNTEAFF. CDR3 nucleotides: TGCGCCAGCAGCCAAGATCCCCGGGGAAACACTGAAGCTTTCTTT.

The CDR3 here is CASSQDPSGGHEQYF. The CDR3 DNA is TGCGCCAGCAGCCAAGACCCTAGCGGAGGACACGAGCAGTACTTC. The gene calls are TRBV4-1 and TRBJ2-7; 7 bases are a match to TRBD2. Germline V gene sequence: CDR1 MGHRA, CDR2 YSYEKL. V lost 0 bases to trimming and J lost 5 bases; unmatched junction nucleotides: 7. The CDR3 sequence is 15 residues long.

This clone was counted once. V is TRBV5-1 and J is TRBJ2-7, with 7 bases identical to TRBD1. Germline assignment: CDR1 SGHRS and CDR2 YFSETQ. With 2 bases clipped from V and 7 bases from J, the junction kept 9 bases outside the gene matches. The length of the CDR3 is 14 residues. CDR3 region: CASSFLTGAGEQYF. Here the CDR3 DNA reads TGCGCCAGCAGCTTCTTAACAGGGGCTGGGGAGCAGTACTTC.

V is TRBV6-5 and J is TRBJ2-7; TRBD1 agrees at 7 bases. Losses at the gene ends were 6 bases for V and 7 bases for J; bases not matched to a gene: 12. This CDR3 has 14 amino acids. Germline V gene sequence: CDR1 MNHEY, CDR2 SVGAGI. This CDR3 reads CASRPGTARWEQYF. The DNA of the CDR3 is TGTGCCAGCAGACCGGGGACAGCAAGGTGGGAGCAGTACTTC.

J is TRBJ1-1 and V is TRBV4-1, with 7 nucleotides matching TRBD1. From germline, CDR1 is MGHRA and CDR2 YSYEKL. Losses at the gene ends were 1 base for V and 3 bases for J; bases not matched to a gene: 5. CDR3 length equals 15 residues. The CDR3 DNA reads TGCGCCAGCAGCCAAGTCACAGGGGCTGACACTGAAGCTTTCTTT. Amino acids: CASSQVTGADTEAFF.

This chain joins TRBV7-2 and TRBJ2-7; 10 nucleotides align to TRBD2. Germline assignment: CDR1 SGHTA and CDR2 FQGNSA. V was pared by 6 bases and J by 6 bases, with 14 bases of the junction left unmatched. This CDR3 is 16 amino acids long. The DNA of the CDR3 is TGTGCCAGCAGTGCCGGGATCAGCGGGGGGGCCAGCGAGCAGTACTTC. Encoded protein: CASSAGISGGASEQYF. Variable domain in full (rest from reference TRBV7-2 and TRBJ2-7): GAGVSQSPSNKVTEKGKDVELRCDPISGHTALYWYRQSLGQGLEFLIYFQGNSAPDKSGLPSDRFSAERTGGSVSTLTIQRTQQEDSAVYLCASSAGISGGASEQYFGPGTRLTVT.

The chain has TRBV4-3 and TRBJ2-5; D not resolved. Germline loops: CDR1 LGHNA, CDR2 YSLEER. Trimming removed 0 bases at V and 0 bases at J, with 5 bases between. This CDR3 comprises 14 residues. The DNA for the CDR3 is TGCGCCAGCAGCCAAGATGGCAACCAAGAGACCCAGTACTTC. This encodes CASSQDGNQETQYF.

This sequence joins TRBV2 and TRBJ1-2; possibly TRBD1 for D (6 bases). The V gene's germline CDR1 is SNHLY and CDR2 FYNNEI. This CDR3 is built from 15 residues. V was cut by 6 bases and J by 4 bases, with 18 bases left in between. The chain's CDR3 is CASRPAGQRVYGYTF. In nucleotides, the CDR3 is TGTGCCAGCAGGCCCGCTGGACAGAGAGTCTATGGCTACACCTTC.

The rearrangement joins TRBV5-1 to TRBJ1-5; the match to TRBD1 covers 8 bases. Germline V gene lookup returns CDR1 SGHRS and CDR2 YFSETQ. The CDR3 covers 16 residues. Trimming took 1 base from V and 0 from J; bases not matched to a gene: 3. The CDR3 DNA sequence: TGCGCCAGCAGCTTGCAGGGGGCCATTAGCAATCAGCCCCAGCATTTT. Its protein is CASSLQGAISNQPQHF.

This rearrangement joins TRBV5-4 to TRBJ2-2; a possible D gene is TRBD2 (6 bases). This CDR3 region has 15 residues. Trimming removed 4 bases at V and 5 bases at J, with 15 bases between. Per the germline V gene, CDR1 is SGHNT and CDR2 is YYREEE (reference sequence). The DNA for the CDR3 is TGTGCCAGCAGCACCCATACGCGGGGAACCGGGGAGCTGTTTTTT. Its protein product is CASSTHTRGTGELFF.

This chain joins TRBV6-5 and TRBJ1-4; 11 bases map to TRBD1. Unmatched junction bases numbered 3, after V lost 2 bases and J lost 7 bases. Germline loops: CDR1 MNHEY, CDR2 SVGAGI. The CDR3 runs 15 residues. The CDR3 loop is CASSYSGTGGEKLFF. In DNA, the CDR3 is TGTGCCAGCAGTTACAGTGGGACAGGGGGTGAAAAACTGTTTTTT.

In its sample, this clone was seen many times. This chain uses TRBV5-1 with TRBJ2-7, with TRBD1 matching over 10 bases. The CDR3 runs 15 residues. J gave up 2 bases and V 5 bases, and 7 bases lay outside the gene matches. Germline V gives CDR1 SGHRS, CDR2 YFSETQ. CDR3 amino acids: CASRPAGTGAYEQYF. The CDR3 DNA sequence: TGCGCCAGCAGACCGGCCGGGACAGGGGCCTACGAGCAGTACTTC.